The 6 T cell receptor beta chains given below trace back to one sample, sequenced in a study of T cells in Graves' hyperthyroidism and ophthalmopathy. RNA transcripts served as the template for amplifying TCR beta CDR3 regions. First-round RT-PCR of the TCR CDR3 relied on the HTBI primer set. TCRdb reanalysed the multiplex PCR reads using MiXCR and keeps one entry per CDR3 protein. The sample consists of around 200,000 distinct CDR3 sequences, roughly 18% of them appearing once. The sequencing input was blood. The source of these receptors is a man between 35 and 55 years old with Graves' hyperthyroidism.

About this clonotype itself: The conserved closing phenylalanine or tryptophan is absent in this CDR3, likely reflecting a read error. V gene TRBV29-1 combines with J gene TRBJ1-2; TRBD1 aligns across 9 bases. The germline gives CDR1 SQVTM, CDR2 ANQGSEA. Trimming cost V 6 bases and J 3 bases; bases outside gene matches: 5. The CDR3 runs to 13 residues. CDR3 coding DNA: TGCAGCGTGACCGGGACAGGGCACTATGGCTACACCCTC. Residues: CSVTGTGHYGYTL.

J is TRBJ1-6 and V is TRBV7-9; unclear D gene. The V gene's germline CDR1 is SEHNR and CDR2 FQNEAQ (reference sequence). The CDR3 consists of 16 residues. Between the trimmed V and J ends, which lost 5 bases and 1 base, there was a span of 12 bases. In DNA form, the CDR3 reads TGTGCCAGCAGCGGCCCGGGCCCTTCCTATAATTCACCCCTCCACTTT. Translation: CASSGPGPSYNSPLHF.

This clonotype was counted only a few times. This chain's CDR3 is CAWSVGGPGGTQYF. CDR3 coding DNA: TGTGCCTGGAGTGTGGGTGGGCCAGGAGGTACGCAGTATTTT. V usage is TRBV30 and J usage is TRBJ2-3; TRBD2 might be the D (5 bases). V was clipped by 0 bases and J by 8 bases, with 15 bases between them. The CDR3 is made up of 14 amino acids. The germline CDR1 and CDR2 sequences are GTSNPN and SVGIG (reference sequence). The whole variable domain, filled in from reference TRBV30 and TRBJ2-3, reads SQTIHQWPATLVQPVGSPLSLECTVEGTSNPNLYWYRQAAGRGLQLLFYSVGIGQISSEVPQNLSASRPQDRQFILSSKKLLLSDSGFYLCAWSVGGPGGTQYFGPGTRLTVL.

This clonotype was recorded at least ten times. J is TRBJ2-2 and V is TRBV7-2; 13 nucleotides align to TRBD2. Germline V gives CDR1 SGHTA, CDR2 FQGNSA. The CDR3 runs to 17 residues. V was pared by 5 bases and J by 0 bases, with 3 bases of the junction left unmatched. CDR3 in DNA: TGTGCCAGCAGCATCGGACTAGCGGGAGCGAACACCGGGGAGCTGTTTTTT. As protein: CASSIGLAGANTGELFF.

This chain links TRBV7-9 with TRBJ2-7, with 9 positions matching TRBD1. The ends lost 5 bases at V and 4 bases at J; junction bases unmatched: 9. CDR3 size: 15 residues. Germline V CDR1 and CDR2: SEHNR, FQNEAQ (reference sequence). The DNA of the CDR3 is TGTGCCAGCAGCCCATCTGGGACAGGGTATTACGAGCAGTACTTC. Translation gives CASSPSGTGYYEQYF.

The chain joins TRBV7-2 to TRBJ2-4; no reliable D call. Germline V gene sequence: CDR1 SGHTA, CDR2 FQGNSA. V shed 1 base and J shed 4 bases, with 8 bases lying between them. CDR3 length equals 14 residues. This CDR3 is CASSLGHSKNIQYF. For the CDR3, the DNA is TGTGCCAGCAGCTTAGGGCACAGTAAAAACATTCAGTACTTC.